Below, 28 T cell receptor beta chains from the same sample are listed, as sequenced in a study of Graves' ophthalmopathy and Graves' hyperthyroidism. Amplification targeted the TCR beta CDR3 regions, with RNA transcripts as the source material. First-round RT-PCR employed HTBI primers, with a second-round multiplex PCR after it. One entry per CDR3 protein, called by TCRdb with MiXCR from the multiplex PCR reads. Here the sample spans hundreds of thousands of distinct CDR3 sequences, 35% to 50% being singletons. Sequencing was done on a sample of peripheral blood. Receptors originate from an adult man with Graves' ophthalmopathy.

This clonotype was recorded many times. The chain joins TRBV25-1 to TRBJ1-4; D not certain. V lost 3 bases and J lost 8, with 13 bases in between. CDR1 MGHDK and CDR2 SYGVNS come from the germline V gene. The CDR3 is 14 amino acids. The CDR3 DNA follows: TGTGCCAGCAGTGATCTTGGTGGAGGCGAAAAACTGTTTTTT. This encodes CASSDLGGGEKLFF.

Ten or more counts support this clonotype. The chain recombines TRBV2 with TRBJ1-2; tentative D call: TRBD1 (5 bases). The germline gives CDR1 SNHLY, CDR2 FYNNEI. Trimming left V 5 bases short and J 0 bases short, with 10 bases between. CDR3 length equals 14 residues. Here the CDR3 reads CASSSTATNYGYTF. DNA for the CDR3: TGTGCCAGCAGTTCGACAGCCACTAACTATGGCTACACCTTC.

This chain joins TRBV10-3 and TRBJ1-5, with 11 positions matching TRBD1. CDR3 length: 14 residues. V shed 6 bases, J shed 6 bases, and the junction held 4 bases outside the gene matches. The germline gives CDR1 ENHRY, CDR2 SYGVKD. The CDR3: CAISGQGATQPQHF. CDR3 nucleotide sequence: TGTGCCATCAGCGGACAGGGGGCGACTCAGCCCCAGCATTTT.

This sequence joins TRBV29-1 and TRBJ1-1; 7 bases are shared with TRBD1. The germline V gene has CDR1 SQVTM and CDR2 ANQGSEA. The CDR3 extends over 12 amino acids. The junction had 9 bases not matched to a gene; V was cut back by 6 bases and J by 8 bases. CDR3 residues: CSVSRQGPEAFF. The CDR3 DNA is TGCAGCGTCTCAAGACAGGGTCCGGAAGCTTTCTTT.

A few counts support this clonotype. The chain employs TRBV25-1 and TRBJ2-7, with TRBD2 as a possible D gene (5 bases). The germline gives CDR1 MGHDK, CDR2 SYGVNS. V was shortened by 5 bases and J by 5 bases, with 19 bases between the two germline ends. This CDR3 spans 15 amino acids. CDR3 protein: CASSYRGSPGNEQYF. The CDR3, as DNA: TGTGCCAGCAGTTACCGGGGATCTCCGGGAAACGAGCAGTACTTC.

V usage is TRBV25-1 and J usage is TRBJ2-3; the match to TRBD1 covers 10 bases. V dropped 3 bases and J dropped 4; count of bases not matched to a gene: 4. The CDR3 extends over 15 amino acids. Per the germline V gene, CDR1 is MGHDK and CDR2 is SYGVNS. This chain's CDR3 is CASSDGTGVADTQYF. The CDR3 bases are TGTGCCAGCAGTGATGGGACAGGGGTCGCAGATACGCAGTATTTT.

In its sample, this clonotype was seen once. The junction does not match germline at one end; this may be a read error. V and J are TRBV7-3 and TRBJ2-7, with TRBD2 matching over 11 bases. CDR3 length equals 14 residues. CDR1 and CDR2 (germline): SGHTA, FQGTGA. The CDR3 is CVSSRIAGGYEQYF. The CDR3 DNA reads TGTGTCAGCAGTCGGATAGCGGGGGGGTACGAGCAGTACTTC.

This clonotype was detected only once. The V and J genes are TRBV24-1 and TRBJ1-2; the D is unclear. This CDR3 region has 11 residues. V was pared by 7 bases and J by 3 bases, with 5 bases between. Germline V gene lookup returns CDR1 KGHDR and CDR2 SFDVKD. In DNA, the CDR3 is TGTGCCACCAGCGCCGACTATGGCTACACCTTC. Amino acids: CATSADYGYTF.

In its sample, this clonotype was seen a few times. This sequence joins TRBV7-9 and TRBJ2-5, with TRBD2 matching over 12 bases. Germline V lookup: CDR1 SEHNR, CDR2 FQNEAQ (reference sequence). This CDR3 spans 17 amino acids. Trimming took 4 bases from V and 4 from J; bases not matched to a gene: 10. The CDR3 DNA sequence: TGTGCCAGCAGCTATCCCCACCTAGCGGGAGGGTTAGAGACCCAGTACTTC. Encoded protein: CASSYPHLAGGLETQYF. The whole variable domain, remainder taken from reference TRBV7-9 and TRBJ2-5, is DTGVSQNPRHKITKRGQNVTFRCDPISEHNRLYWYRQTLGQGPEFLTYFQNEAQLEKSRLLSDRFSAERPKGSFSTLEIQRTEQGDSAMYLCASSYPHLAGGLETQYFGPGTRLLVL.

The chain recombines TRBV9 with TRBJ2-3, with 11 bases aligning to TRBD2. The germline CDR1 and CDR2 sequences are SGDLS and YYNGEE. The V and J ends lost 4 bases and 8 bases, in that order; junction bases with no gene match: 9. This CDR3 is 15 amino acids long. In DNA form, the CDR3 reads TGTGCCAGCAGCCCGGGACTAGCGGCGCGACTTACGCAGTATTTT. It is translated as CASSPGLAARLTQYF. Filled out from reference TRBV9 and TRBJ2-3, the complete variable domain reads DSGVTQTPKHLITATGQRVTLRCSPRSGDLSVYWYQQSLDQGLQFLIQYYNGEERAKGNILERFSAQQFPDLHSELNLSSLELGDSALYFCASSPGLAARLTQYFGPGTRLTVL.

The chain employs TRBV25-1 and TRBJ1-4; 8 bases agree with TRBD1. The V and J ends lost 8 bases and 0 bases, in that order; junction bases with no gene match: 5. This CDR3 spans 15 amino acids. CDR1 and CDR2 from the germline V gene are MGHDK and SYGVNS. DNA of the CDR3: TGTGCCAGCCAAGAACAGGGGGCAACTAATGAAAAACTGTTTTTT. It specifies CASQEQGATNEKLFF.

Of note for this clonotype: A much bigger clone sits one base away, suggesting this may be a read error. The CDR3 is CAISATGEGNTIYF. In DNA, the CDR3 is TGTGCCATCAGTGCGACAGGGGAAGGAAACACCATATATTTT. J is TRBJ1-3 and V is TRBV10-3; 8 bases are shared with TRBD1. This CDR3 contains 14 residues. Losses at the gene ends were 4 bases for V and 4 bases for J; bases not matched to a gene: 3. Germline values: CDR1 ENHRY, CDR2 SYGVKD.

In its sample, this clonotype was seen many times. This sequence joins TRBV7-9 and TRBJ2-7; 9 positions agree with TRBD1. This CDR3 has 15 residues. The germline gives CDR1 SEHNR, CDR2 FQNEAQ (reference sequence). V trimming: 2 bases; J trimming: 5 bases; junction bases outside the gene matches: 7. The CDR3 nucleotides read TGTGCCAGCAGCTTAAGCGGACAGGGGCACGACGAGCAGTACTTC. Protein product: CASSLSGQGHDEQYF.

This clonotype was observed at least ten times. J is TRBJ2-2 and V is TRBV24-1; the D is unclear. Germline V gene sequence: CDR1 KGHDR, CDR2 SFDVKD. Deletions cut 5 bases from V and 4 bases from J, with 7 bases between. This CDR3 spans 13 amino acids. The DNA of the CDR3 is TGTGCCACCAGTGCGTACATCACCGGGGAGCTGTTTTTT. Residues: CATSAYITGELFF.

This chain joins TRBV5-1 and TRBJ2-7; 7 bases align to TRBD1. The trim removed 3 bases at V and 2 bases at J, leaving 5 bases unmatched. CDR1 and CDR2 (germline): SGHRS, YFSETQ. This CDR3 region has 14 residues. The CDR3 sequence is CASSYTGTAYEQYF. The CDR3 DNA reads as TGCGCCAGCAGCTATACCGGGACAGCCTACGAGCAGTACTTC.

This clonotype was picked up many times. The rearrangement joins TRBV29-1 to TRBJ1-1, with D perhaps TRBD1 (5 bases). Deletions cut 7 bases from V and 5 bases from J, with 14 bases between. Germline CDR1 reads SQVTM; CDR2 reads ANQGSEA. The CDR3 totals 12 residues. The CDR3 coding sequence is TGCAGCGCTCGGACACTTGGGACTGAAGCTTTCTTT. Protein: CSARTLGTEAFF.

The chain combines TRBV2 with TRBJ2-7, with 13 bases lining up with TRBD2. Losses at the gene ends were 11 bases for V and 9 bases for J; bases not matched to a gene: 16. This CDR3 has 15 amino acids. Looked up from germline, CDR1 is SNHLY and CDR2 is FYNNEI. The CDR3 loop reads CACGTSGVFSTMQYF. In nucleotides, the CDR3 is TGTGCCTGCGGGACTAGCGGGGTGTTTTCTACGATGCAGTACTTC.

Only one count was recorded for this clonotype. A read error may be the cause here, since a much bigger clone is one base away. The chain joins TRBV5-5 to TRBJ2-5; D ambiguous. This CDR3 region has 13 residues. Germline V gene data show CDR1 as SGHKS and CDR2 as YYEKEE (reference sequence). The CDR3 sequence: CTSSLYPRETQYF. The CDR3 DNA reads TGTACCAGCAGCTTGTACCCAAGAGAGACCCAGTACTTC.

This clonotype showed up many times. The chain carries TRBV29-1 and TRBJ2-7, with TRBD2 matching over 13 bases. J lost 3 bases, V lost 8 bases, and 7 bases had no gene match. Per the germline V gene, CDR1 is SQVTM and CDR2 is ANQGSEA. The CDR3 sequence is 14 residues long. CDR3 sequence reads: CSLGTSGAFYEQYF. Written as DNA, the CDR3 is TGCAGCCTCGGGACTAGCGGGGCGTTCTACGAGCAGTACTTC.

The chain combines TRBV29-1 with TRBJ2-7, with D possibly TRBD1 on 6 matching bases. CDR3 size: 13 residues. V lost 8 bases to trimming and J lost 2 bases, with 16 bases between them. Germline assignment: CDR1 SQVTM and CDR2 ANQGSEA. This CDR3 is CSSTGTTPYEQYF. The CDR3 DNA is TGCAGCTCCACCGGGACAACCCCCTACGAGCAGTACTTC.

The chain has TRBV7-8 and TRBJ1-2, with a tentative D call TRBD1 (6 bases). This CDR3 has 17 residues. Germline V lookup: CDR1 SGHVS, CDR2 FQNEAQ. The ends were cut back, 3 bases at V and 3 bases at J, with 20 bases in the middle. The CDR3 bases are TGTGCCAGCAGCTTGGCTTCCTCCCGGACAGCCTACTATGGCTACACCTTC. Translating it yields CASSLASSRTAYYGYTF.

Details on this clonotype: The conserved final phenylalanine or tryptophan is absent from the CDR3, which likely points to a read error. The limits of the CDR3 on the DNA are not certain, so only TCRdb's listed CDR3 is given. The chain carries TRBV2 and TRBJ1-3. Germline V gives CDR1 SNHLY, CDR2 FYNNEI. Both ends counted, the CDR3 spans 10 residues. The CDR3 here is CASSHSGRDT.

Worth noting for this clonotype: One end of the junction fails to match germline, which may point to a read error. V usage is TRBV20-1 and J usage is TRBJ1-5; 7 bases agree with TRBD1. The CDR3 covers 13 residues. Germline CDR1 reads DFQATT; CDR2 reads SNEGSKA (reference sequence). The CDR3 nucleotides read TGCAATGCTAGTGGCAGGGGGGACCAGCCCCAGCATTTT. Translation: CNASGRGDQPQHF.

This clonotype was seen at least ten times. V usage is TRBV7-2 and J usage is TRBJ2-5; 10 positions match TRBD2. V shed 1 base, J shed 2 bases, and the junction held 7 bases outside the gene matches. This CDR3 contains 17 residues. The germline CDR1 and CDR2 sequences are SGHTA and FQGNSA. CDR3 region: CASSLGPIAGGQETQYF. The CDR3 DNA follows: TGTGCCAGCAGCTTAGGTCCTATAGCGGGGGGACAAGAGACCCAGTACTTC.

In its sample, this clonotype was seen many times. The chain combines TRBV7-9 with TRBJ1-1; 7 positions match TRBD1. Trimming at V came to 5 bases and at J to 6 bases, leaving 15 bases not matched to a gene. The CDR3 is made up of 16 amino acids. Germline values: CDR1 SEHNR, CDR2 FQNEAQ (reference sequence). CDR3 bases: TGTGCCAGCAGCGGATCCTCCGGGACAGTAACGGCTGAAGCTTTCTTT. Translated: CASSGSSGTVTAEAFF.

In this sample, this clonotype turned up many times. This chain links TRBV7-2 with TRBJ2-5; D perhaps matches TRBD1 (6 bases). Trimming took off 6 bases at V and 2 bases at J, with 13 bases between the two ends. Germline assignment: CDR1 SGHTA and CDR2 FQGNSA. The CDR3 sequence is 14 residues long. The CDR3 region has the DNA TGTGCCAGCAGTCCGAATACAGGGCAAGAGACCCAGTACTTC. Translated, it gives CASSPNTGQETQYF.

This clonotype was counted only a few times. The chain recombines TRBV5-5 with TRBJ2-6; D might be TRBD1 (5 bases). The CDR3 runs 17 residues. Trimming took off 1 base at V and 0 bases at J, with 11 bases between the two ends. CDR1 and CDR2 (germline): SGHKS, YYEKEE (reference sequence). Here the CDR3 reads CASSLYQGSSGANVLTF. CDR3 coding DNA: TGTGCCAGCAGCTTGTACCAGGGCTCCTCTGGGGCCAACGTCCTGACTTTC. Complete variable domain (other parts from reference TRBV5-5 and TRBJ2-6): DAGVTQSPTHLIKTRGQQVTLRCSPISGHKSVSWYQQVLGQGPQFIFQYYEKEERGRGNFPDRFSARQFPNYSSELNVNALLLGDSALYLCASSLYQGSSGANVLTFGAGSRLTVL.

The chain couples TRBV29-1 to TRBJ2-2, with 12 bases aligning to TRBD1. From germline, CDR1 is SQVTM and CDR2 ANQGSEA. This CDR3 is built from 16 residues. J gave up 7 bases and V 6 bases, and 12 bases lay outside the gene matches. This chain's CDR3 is CSVRGSGTGGYGELFF. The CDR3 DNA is TGCAGCGTCCGAGGTAGCGGGACAGGGGGCTACGGGGAGCTGTTTTTT.